The next 19 T cell receptor beta chains were all read from a single sample in a study of T cell clonality in common variable immunodeficiency. Findings and caveats of the study: Reportedly, TCR beta sequences from common variable immunodeficiency showed fewer deletions and N-nucleotide insertions.

Clones were read by immunoSEQ multiplex PCR, and TCRdb kept only the in-frame ones, dropping some. The repertoire shows 23,000 or so clones, none seen only once; the top ten take approximately 8.9%. What these receptors recognize is not known. Material for sequencing was peripheral blood mononuclear cells. Receptors were obtained from a human donor with common variable immunodeficiency.

The part of the CDR3 DNA that was read is TGTGCCAGCAGTTACGGGGCAACCCAAGAGACC. It encodes CASSYGATQET. From start to end, the CDR3 is CASSYGATQETQYF. The chain links TRBV6-7 to TRBJ2-5; perhaps TRBD1 as D (5 bases). The CDR3 extends 3 residues past the end of the read, so its final part is completed from the germline J gene. TRBV6-7 carries the ORF label, with uncertain function. Trimming stripped 2 bases from V and 1 base from J, with 8 bases between. This CDR3 spans 14 amino acids.

This clone was seen only a few times. The DNA ends 3 residues before the CDR3 does, and the rest of the CDR3 is filled in from the germline J gene. The rearrangement uses TRBV7-3 and TRBJ2-2, with D possibly matching TRBD1 (6 bases). The length of the CDR3 is 14 residues. Trimming shortened V by 4 bases and J by 6 bases, and 12 bases separated the two germline ends. Germline V gives CDR1 SGHTA, CDR2 FQGTGA. CDR3 sequence: CASSSNRVAGELFF. The part of the CDR3 DNA that was read is TGTGCCAGCAGCTCAAACAGGGTTGCCGGGGAG.

This clone was detected only a few times. Read coverage stops 3 residues before the CDR3 terminus; the germline J gene supplies the remainder. The V call is TRBV19, the J call TRBJ1-1; D remains ambiguous. The germline gives CDR1 LNHDA, CDR2 SQIVND (reference sequence). This CDR3 has 13 residues. The covered CDR3 bases are TGTGCCAGTAGTATAGAAGCGGAAATAGGC. Translating gives CASSIEAEIG. The whole CDR3 sequence is CASSIEAEIGAFF.

This clone was recorded many times. The CDR3 end lies 3 residues beyond the end of the read and is filled in from the germline J gene. The chain has TRBV28 and TRBJ1-1; tentative D call: TRBD1 (5 bases). Between the trimmed V and J ends, which lost 2 bases and 5 bases, there was a span of 12 bases. In germline, CDR1 is MDHEN, CDR2 SYDVKM. There are 14 residues in the CDR3. CDR3 DNA (partial): TGTGCCAGCAGTTTACAGCAGGGAAAAACTGAA. Its protein is CASSLQQGKTE. In full, the CDR3 reads CASSLQQGKTEAFF.

This clone has just a few counts. The read is 3 residues too short to cover the CDR3 end, so that end is filled in from the germline J gene. This chain connects TRBV30 to TRBJ2-3; no firm D call. The CDR3 length is 11 residues. The germline V gene has CDR1 GTSNPN and CDR2 SVGIG (reference sequence). CDR3: CAWSTGATQYF. CDR3 DNA (partial): TGTGCCTGGTCGACCGGAGCGACG.

This clone was detected a few times. The read finishes 3 residues shy of the CDR3 end, and the germline J gene is used to complete it. The gene calls are TRBV6-2 or TRBV6-3 and TRBJ1-1; D not certain. The V gene's germline CDR1 is MNHEY and CDR2 SVGEGT. This CDR3 is 14 amino acids long. V lost 1 base and J 2 bases, leaving 8 bases between the germline ends. The CDR3 is CASSYWAGNTEAFF. Incomplete CDR3 DNA: TGTGCCAGCAGTTACTGGGCAGGTAACACTGAA.

This clone was counted a few times. The sequenced fragment ends 3 residues before the CDR3 boundary, so the rest is inferred from the germline J gene. This rearrangement joins TRBV19 to TRBJ2-7; D is unresolved. The CDR3 is 13 amino acids. Trimming took 2 bases from V and 3 from J, leaving 8 bases between them. In germline, CDR1 is LNHDA, CDR2 SQIVND (reference sequence). The sequenced part of the CDR3 DNA is TGTGCCAGTAGTATATCTGAGCGCTACGAG. It encodes CASSISERYE. The whole CDR3 is CASSISERYEQYF.

On this clone itself: The read finishes 3 residues shy of the CDR3 end, and the germline J gene is used to complete it. The rearrangement links TRBV5-1 to TRBJ2-2, with D possibly being TRBD1 (6 bases). Germline CDR1 is SGHRS and CDR2 is YFSETQ. The V end was cut by 2 bases, the J end by 1 base, with 12 bases between. The CDR3 sequence is 16 residues long. The sequenced part of the CDR3 DNA is TGCGCCAGCAGCTTAGATCCGACAGGGAACACCGGGGAG. The encoded protein is CASSLDPTGNTGE. The CDR3 in its entirety is CASSLDPTGNTGELFF.

This clone was counted a few times. The CDR3 sequence is CASNRDRGGGQPQHF. The part of the CDR3 DNA that was read is TGTGCCAGCAATAGGGACAGGGGAGGAGGTCAGCCC. This chain links TRBV2 with TRBJ1-5, with 10 bases fitting TRBD1. Read data end 3 residues before the CDR3 end; the end is taken from the germline J gene. The CDR3 has 15 amino acids. V trimming: 7 bases; J trimming: 6 bases; junction bases outside the gene matches: 9. Germline V CDR1 and CDR2: SNHLY, FYNNEI.

The sample holds many counts of this clone. The read halts 3 residues ahead of the CDR3 end, with the missing end drawn from the germline J gene. The chain carries TRBV29-1 and TRBJ1-1; 7 bases agree with TRBD1. CDR3 size: 14 residues. The V segment lost 5 bases and the J segment 6 bases; nucleotides outside the gene matches: 12. Germline CDR1 reads SQVTM; CDR2 reads ANQGSEA. The CDR3 sequence: CSVYQGTAGAEAFF. CDR3 bases read: TGCAGCGTTTACCAGGGGACAGCGGGCGCTGAA.

Comments on this clone: Read data end 3 residues before the CDR3 end; the end is taken from the germline J gene. The chain recombines TRBV30 with TRBJ2-7; 8 positions match TRBD2. The CDR3 runs 14 residues. V was pared by 2 bases and J by 5 bases, with 8 bases of the junction left unmatched. CDR1 GTSNPN and CDR2 SVGIG come from the germline V gene (reference sequence). CDR3: CAWSSVAGSDEQYF. The DNA read from the CDR3 is TGTGCCTGGAGTAGTGTAGCGGGAAGCGACGAG.

This clone has a handful of counts. Read coverage stops 3 residues before the CDR3 terminus; the germline J gene supplies the remainder. The rearrangement uses TRBV2 and TRBJ1-2; 7 bases line up with TRBD1. CDR3 size: 14 residues. Germline CDR1 and CDR2: SNHLY and FYNNEI. Partial CDR3 DNA: TGTGCCAGTACAGACAGGGTTTTACTGGCGGGC. This codes for CASTDRVLLAG. The complete CDR3 protein is CASTDRVLLAGYTF.

This clone occurred many times. The read ends 3 residues shy of where the CDR3 ends; the end is completed using the germline J gene. The V gene is TRBV6-2 or TRBV6-3, the J gene TRBJ1-2, with 7 positions matching TRBD1. Germline V gene data show CDR1 as MNHEY and CDR2 as SVGEGT. The CDR3 contains 12 residues. V lost 8 bases and J lost 5; bases outside the gene matches: 5. CDR3 sequence reads: CASLEGAYGYTF. The covered CDR3 bases are TGTGCCAGCCTAGAGGGGGCTTATGGC.

In its sample, this clone was seen a few times. The read halts 3 residues ahead of the CDR3 end, with the missing end drawn from the germline J gene. Other DNA sequences in the same sample also yield this CDR3. The chain has TRBV7-9 and TRBJ2-7, with 13 bases aligning to TRBD2. Germline V gene sequence: CDR1 SEHNR, CDR2 FQNEAQ (reference sequence). This CDR3 is built from 15 residues. The junction had 5 bases not matched to a gene; V was cut back by 5 bases and J by 4 bases. The DNA read from the CDR3 is TGTGCCAGCAGCCCAGGACTAGCGGGAGTTTACGAG. This encodes CASSPGLAGVYE. The whole CDR3 region reads CASSPGLAGVYEQYF.

This clone has a count of ten or more. Read data end 3 residues before the CDR3 end; the end is taken from the germline J gene. V usage is TRBV19 and J usage is TRBJ2-7; 7 nucleotides line up with TRBD1. Germline trimming cut 5 bases from V and 0 bases from J; bases unmatched to any gene: 4. The V gene's germline CDR1 is LNHDA and CDR2 SQIVND (reference sequence). This CDR3 is built from 14 residues. The CDR3: CASSSPGGSYEQYF. The sequenced CDR3 bases are TGTGCCAGTAGTTCCCCAGGGGGCTCCTACGAG.

This clone was recorded many times. The CDR3 loop reads CASSLRRTGETEAFF. CDR3 bases read: TGTGCCAGCAGCTTGAGGAGGACAGGAGAAACTGAA. The chain combines TRBV5-6 with TRBJ1-1; 7 bases align to TRBD1. The read comes to an end 3 residues before the CDR3 does, leaving the germline J gene to fill in the end. Germline lookup yields CDR1 SGHDT and CDR2 YYEEEE. Unmatched junction bases numbered 8, after V lost 1 base and J lost 5 bases. The CDR3 contains 15 residues.

This clone was picked up a small number of times. The read stops 3 residues short of the end of the CDR3; the missing end is completed from the germline J gene. The chain has TRBV18 and TRBJ1-1; D is unresolved. This CDR3 has 13 residues. The V gene's germline CDR1 is KGHSH and CDR2 LQKENI. The V gene lost 2 bases and the J gene lost 5 bases, with 9 bases spanning the gap. Partial CDR3 DNA: TGTGCCAGCTCACCATACGGGGAGACTGAA. Translating gives CASSPYGETE. The full CDR3 sequence reads CASSPYGETEAFF.

This clone turned up a few times. The read is 3 residues too short to cover the CDR3 end, so that end is filled in from the germline J gene. V gene TRBV2 combines with J gene TRBJ2-7, with 7 bases lining up with TRBD1. Trimming cost V 6 bases and J 4 bases; bases outside gene matches: 6. The CDR3 length is 13 residues. Germline V lookup: CDR1 SNHLY, CDR2 FYNNEI. The CDR3: CASSAGTVYEQYF. The sequenced part of the CDR3 DNA is TGTGCCAGCAGCGCCGGGACAGTTTACGAG.

This clone was detected ten times or more. Coverage ceases 3 residues before the CDR3 finishes, and the germline J gene fills in the end. The rearrangement links TRBV20-1 to TRBJ1-1; 10 nucleotides align to TRBD1. CDR1 is DFQATT, CDR2 SNEGSKA, per germline (reference sequence). The CDR3 loop spans 14 amino acids. The V segment lost 4 bases and the J segment 4 bases; nucleotides outside the gene matches: 6. Here the CDR3 reads CSATGTGDSTEAFF. The DNA read from the CDR3 is TGCAGTGCTACCGGGACAGGGGACAGCACTGAA.